The 27 T cell receptor beta chains in this list originate from one sample, sequenced in a study of cytomegalovirus exposure and HLA in healthy donors. The PCR had 60 Vbeta and 13 Jbeta primers. Data came from immunoSEQ multiplex PCR; TCRdb stores just in-frame clones and leaves some out. The table includes approximately 91,000 clones, around 68% detected once. Sequencing was performed on PBMCs. These receptor sequences come from a female donor in good health and CMV-seronegative.

V gene TRBV5-6 combines with J gene TRBJ1-2; D is ambiguous. Trimming shortened V by 0 bases and J by 7 bases, and 7 bases separated the two germline ends. The CDR3 consists of 12 residues. The germline V gene encodes CDR1 SGHDT and CDR2 YYEEEE. CDR3 residues: CASSLVASGYTF. Here the CDR3 DNA reads TGTGCCAGCAGCTTGGTAGCCTCTGGCTACACCTTC.

This chain links TRBV12-5 with TRBJ1-4; possible D gene TRBD1, 6 bases. From germline, CDR1 is LGHNT and CDR2 FRNRAP. Trimming took 1 base from V and 4 from J, leaving 7 bases between them. The CDR3 consists of 14 residues. CDR3 loop: CASGLGTVNEKLFF. CDR3 coding DNA: TGTGCTAGTGGTTTGGGGACAGTTAATGAAAAACTGTTTTTT.

V and J are TRBV6-6 and TRBJ2-4; 9 nucleotides agree with TRBD1. The J segment lost 0 bases and the V segment lost 10 bases, leaving 7 bases of the junction unmatched. CDR3 length equals 15 residues. The germline CDR1 and CDR2 sequences are MNHNY and SVGAGI (reference sequence). CDR3 sequence reads: CATSGQGLAKNIQYF. CDR3 nucleotides: TGTGCCACCTCAGGACAGGGGCTAGCCAAAAACATTCAGTACTTC.

This chain connects TRBV6-5 to TRBJ1-1; a possible D gene is TRBD1 (5 bases). Per germline, CDR1 MNHEY and CDR2 SVGAGI. V lost 2 bases and J lost 1, with 14 bases in between. This CDR3 is built from 16 residues. CDR3 protein: CASSYLLRQPNTEAFF. The CDR3 coding sequence is TGTGCCAGCAGTTACCTTTTAAGACAGCCGAACACTGAAGCTTTCTTT.

This clone was picked up a small number of times. The V and J genes are TRBV19 and TRBJ1-1; D is uncertain. The CDR3 has 14 residues. Trimming removed 3 bases from V and 0 bases from J, with 8 bases in between. From germline, CDR1 is LNHDA and CDR2 SQIVND (reference sequence). CDR3 DNA sequence: TGTGCCAGTAGTATGGAACAGATGAACACTGAAGCTTTCTTT. Amino acid sequence: CASSMEQMNTEAFF.

This rearrangement joins TRBV27 to TRBJ1-3; unclear D gene. V was trimmed by 6 bases and J by 3 bases, leaving 12 bases between them. Germline V lookup: CDR1 MNHEY, CDR2 SMNVEV (reference sequence). The CDR3 contains 14 residues. The CDR3 DNA sequence: TGTGCCAGCAGCCCCACCGGGGTTGGAAACACCATATATTTT. It yields the protein CASSPTGVGNTIYF.

This clone occurred a few times. The chain couples TRBV15 to TRBJ1-1, with D perhaps matching TRBD1 (5 bases). Germline CDR1 LNHNV, CDR2 YYDKDF (reference sequence). The V end was cut by 1 base, the J end by 10 bases, with 10 bases between. This CDR3 spans 12 amino acids. The CDR3 spells CATSRGQTIAFF. In nucleotides, the CDR3 is TGTGCCACCAGCAGAGGACAGACCATAGCTTTCTTT.

The V gene is TRBV5-4, the J gene TRBJ2-7; 12 bases are shared with TRBD2. This CDR3 is 14 amino acids long. V lost 2 bases and J lost 4; bases outside the gene matches: 1. The V gene's germline CDR1 is SGHNT and CDR2 YYREEE (reference sequence). CDR3 amino acids: CASSLGTSGYEQYF. The CDR3 coding sequence is TGTGCCAGCAGCTTAGGGACTAGCGGGTACGAGCAGTACTTC.

The genes are TRBV13 and TRBJ2-7, with D unresolved. Trimming shortened V by 5 bases and J by 2 bases, and 13 bases separated the two germline ends. The CDR3 is made up of 14 amino acids. Germline-derived CDR1 and CDR2 are PRHDT and FYEKMQ (reference sequence). CDR3 nucleotide sequence: TGTGCCAGCAGCATTACTGACACCGCCTACGAGCAGTACTTC. It yields the protein CASSITDTAYEQYF.

The chain links TRBV5-6 to TRBJ2-3, with 12 positions matching TRBD2. The CDR3 is made up of 16 amino acids. The J segment lost 6 bases and the V segment lost 5 bases, leaving 10 bases of the junction unmatched. Germline V gives CDR1 SGHDT, CDR2 YYEEEE. The CDR3 loop is CASSMTSGGPSDTQYF. The CDR3 DNA is TGTGCCAGCAGTATGACTAGCGGGGGCCCCTCGGATACGCAGTATTTT.

The chain joins TRBV10-2 to TRBJ2-3; 8 bases map to TRBD1. Germline V gives CDR1 WSHSY, CDR2 SAAADI. CDR3 length equals 15 residues. Losses at the gene ends were 4 bases for V and 4 bases for J; bases not matched to a gene: 7. The CDR3 bases are TGCGCCAGCAGTGCGGGCAGGGGGCGGTCAGATACGCAGTATTTT. It yields the protein CASSAGRGRSDTQYF.

The chain has TRBV11-2 and TRBJ1-2, with D perhaps TRBD1 (6 bases). The germline gives CDR1 SGHAT, CDR2 FQNNGV. V was shortened by 5 bases and J by 8 bases, with 21 bases between the two germline ends. The CDR3 totals 15 residues. The CDR3 DNA reads TGTGCCAGCAGCCAACAACAGGGTGCTATCGGAGGCTACACCTTC. Its translation: CASSQQQGAIGGYTF.

The gene calls are TRBV6-4 and TRBJ2-2; no definite D call. Trimming cost V 4 bases and J 1 base, with 4 bases left between them. The CDR3 is 13 amino acids. Germline CDR1 MRHNA, CDR2 SNTAGT. CDR3 sequence (DNA): TGTGCCAGCAGTGTAGAGAACACCGGGGAGCTGTTTTTT. Translated, it gives CASSVENTGELFF.

This clone showed up just a few times. This chain joins TRBV6-6 and TRBJ2-7; tentatively, D is TRBD2 (6 bases). The CDR3 is 14 amino acids. Germline V gene lookup returns CDR1 MNHNY and CDR2 SVGAGI (reference sequence). V was shortened by 6 bases and J by 3 bases, with 15 bases between the two germline ends. This chain's CDR3 is CASSYGGSGYEQYF. DNA for the CDR3: TGTGCCAGCAGCTACGGGGGTAGCGGCTACGAGCAGTACTTC.

This clone was picked up a small number of times. The chain couples TRBV29-1 to TRBJ1-1; tentatively, D is TRBD1 (5 bases). V was shortened by 6 bases and J by 6 bases, with 23 bases between the two germline ends. The germline CDR1 and CDR2 sequences are SQVTM and ANQGSEA. The CDR3 is 15 amino acids. The CDR3 protein is CSVASGFNRVSEAFF. CDR3 in DNA: TGCAGCGTGGCGTCAGGGTTTAATAGGGTTTCTGAAGCTTTCTTT.

The genes are TRBV5-1 and TRBJ2-2, with 12 bases identical to TRBD1. V trimming: 9 bases; J trimming: 7 bases; junction bases outside the gene matches: 10. The length of the CDR3 is 15 residues. The germline V gene has CDR1 SGHRS and CDR2 YFSETQ. In nucleotides, the CDR3 is TGCGCCACACGCCGGGACAGGGGGCTGAACGGGGAGCTGTTTTTT. It specifies CATRRDRGLNGELFF.

This chain uses TRBV19 with TRBJ1-1; 7 bases match TRBD1. The CDR3 is made up of 15 amino acids. CDR1 and CDR2 (germline): LNHDA, SQIVND (reference sequence). V gave up 5 bases and J gave up 0 bases; unmatched junction bases: 6. In DNA, the CDR3 is TGTGCCAGTAGTCCCTGGACAGGAATGAACACTGAAGCTTTCTTT. Residues: CASSPWTGMNTEAFF. The entire variable domain, with the rest obtained from reference TRBV19 and TRBJ1-1, is as follows: DGGITQSPKYLFRKEGQNVTLSCEQNLNHDAMYWYRQDPGQGLRLIYYSQIVNDFQKGDIAEGYSVSREKKESFPLTVTSAQKNPTAFYLCASSPWTGMNTEAFFGQGTRLTVV.

The chain carries TRBV29-1 and TRBJ2-3; tentatively, D is TRBD2 (6 bases). Germline CDR1 SQVTM, CDR2 ANQGSEA. V shed 3 bases and J shed 2 bases, with 12 bases lying between them. The CDR3 spans 14 residues. The CDR3 sequence is CSVDVAGPTDTQYF. DNA of the CDR3: TGCAGCGTTGACGTGGCGGGACCCACAGATACGCAGTATTTT.

V and J are TRBV14 and TRBJ2-1; maybe TRBD2 (5 bases). V lost 4 bases and J lost 4, with 14 bases in between. CDR1 is SGHDN, CDR2 FVKESK, per germline. The CDR3 totals 15 residues. The chain's CDR3 is CASSPVGESYNEQFF. In nucleotides, the CDR3 is TGTGCCAGCAGCCCCGTTGGGGAGAGTTACAATGAGCAGTTCTTC.

The J gene is TRBJ2-7, the V gene TRBV2; 9 positions agree with TRBD1. V shed 6 bases and J 5 bases; nucleotides not matched to a gene: 8. This CDR3 is built from 14 residues. Germline lookup yields CDR1 SNHLY and CDR2 FYNNEI. In nucleotides, the CDR3 is TGTGCCAGCAGCGCCCTGGGGGACAGGGACGAGCAGTACTTC. This codes for CASSALGDRDEQYF.

The chain joins TRBV5-1 to TRBJ2-7; TRBD2 matches 13 bases. The germline gives CDR1 SGHRS, CDR2 YFSETQ. The ends lost 5 bases at V and 4 bases at J; junction bases unmatched: 9. The CDR3 spans 16 residues. This chain's CDR3 is CASSVGLAGEWYEQYF. CDR3 in DNA: TGCGCCAGCAGTGTCGGACTAGCGGGAGAATGGTACGAGCAGTACTTC.

The chain is built from TRBV29-1 and TRBJ1-2, with TRBD1 as a possible D gene (6 bases). Germline CDR1 SQVTM, CDR2 ANQGSEA. This CDR3 is built from 15 residues. V lost 3 bases and J 2 bases, leaving 16 bases between the germline ends. CDR3 protein: CSVDRFGGGNYGYTF. The DNA of the CDR3 is TGCAGCGTTGATCGGTTCGGGGGGGGCAACTATGGCTACACCTTC.

V gene TRBV19 combines with J gene TRBJ2-5, with a weak D call TRBD2 (5 bases). The CDR3 is made up of 13 amino acids. Germline CDR1 LNHDA, CDR2 SQIVND (reference sequence). The V and J ends lost 5 bases and 4 bases respectively, with 11 bases between them. The CDR3 DNA follows: TGTGCCAGTAGTGCAGGACTTCTAGAGACCCAGTACTTC. Its protein product is CASSAGLLETQYF.

In DNA, the CDR3 is TGTGCCAGCAGCTATGGGAGGACGGTTTCCTACGAGCAGTACTTC. Amino acid sequence: CASSYGRTVSYEQYF. The chain has TRBV12-1 and TRBJ2-7; the D call of TRBD2 is as the table states it, not checked on the DNA. TRBV12-1 is a listed pseudogene. This CDR3 is 15 amino acids long.

The rearrangement links TRBV19 to TRBJ2-1; TRBD2 aligns across 12 bases. Germline CDR1 reads LNHDA; CDR2 reads SQIVND (reference sequence). V dropped 3 bases and J dropped 4; count of bases not matched to a gene: 4. The CDR3 sequence is 16 residues long. Here the CDR3 DNA reads TGTGCCAGTAGTATCCGACTAGCGGGAGCTTACAATGAGCAGTTCTTC. It translates to CASSIRLAGAYNEQFF.

The chain joins TRBV7-8 to TRBJ2-6; 13 bases fit TRBD2. Germline V CDR1 and CDR2: SGHVS, FQNEAQ. CDR3 length equals 17 residues. Trimming cost V 7 bases and J 2 bases; bases outside gene matches: 5. The CDR3 DNA reads TGTGCCAGCAACTCCGGACTAGCGGGAGCTGGGGCCAACGTCCTGACTTTC. Translation: CASNSGLAGAGANVLTF.

The CDR3 DNA reads as TGTGCCAGCAGCTTCACTAGCGGGATCACAGATACGCAGTATTTT. Its translation is CASSFTSGITDTQYF. The chain is built from TRBV5-8 and TRBJ2-3; 10 bases line up with TRBD2. CDR1 and CDR2 (germline): SGHTS, YDEGEE. The CDR3 is 15 residues long. With 2 bases clipped from V and 2 bases from J, the junction kept 2 bases outside the gene matches. Together with reference TRBV5-8 and TRBJ2-3, the CDR3 gives the full variable domain: EAGVTQSPTHLIKTRGQQATLRCSPISGHTSVYWYQQALGLGLQFLLWYDEGEERNRGNFPPRFSGRQFPNYSSELNVNALELEDSALYLCASSFTSGITDTQYFGPGTRLTVL.